The TCR beta chain described here comes from a study of yellow fever vaccine responses in identical twins. Study results and caveats: In identical twins, vaccine T cell responses appeared partly shared and partly individual.

A word on this clonotype: What it binds is not known.

Using its own MiXCR run on the RT-PCR reads, TCRdb lists one record per CDR3 protein. The repertoire holds about 16,000 distinct CDR3 sequences, approximately 82% seen once, with 1.8% in the top ten. The CDR3 covers 16 residues. V lost 0 bases, J lost 0 bases, and 9 bases lay in between. Germline V gives CDR1 MGHRA, CDR2 YSYEKL. The origin of this receptor is a woman aged 18-29 years who received the yellow fever vaccine. The V gene is TRBV4-1, the J gene TRBJ1-5; a possible D gene is TRBD1 (6 bases). The sequencing used T cells from blood (PBMCs), unsorted or a sorted subset (not recorded which), collected before or after yellow fever vaccination (not recorded which). CDR3 nucleotides: TGCGCCAGCAGCCAAGATTGGACAGCTAGCAATCAGCCCCAGCATTTT. It translates to CASSQDWTASNQPQHF.